The 2 T cell receptor beta chains presented below share a single source sample, sequenced in a study of cytomegalovirus exposure and HLA in healthy donors listed by TCRdb under 2017. The library was built by means of the immunoSEQ multiplex PCR assay. TCRdb obtained this table from immuneACCESS and retained in-frame rearrangements with V and J assigned. These tables miss some clones; where compared with another copy, unresolved V genes account for less than half of the shortfall, and the remainder is unexplained. The sample table holds about 160,000 clones, of which roughly 96% were seen once. Jointly, the top ten make up 0.8% to 0.95% of the sample. Sequenced: PBMCs. The source of these receptors is a woman in her late teens or twenties in good health and CMV-seronegative.

As regards this clone: The DNA is left out, because the CDR3 cannot be placed on it with certainty; the CDR3 is given as TCRdb lists it. The J gene is TRBJ1-2, the V gene TRBV21-1; the DNA was not compared with TRBD1, the D call given in the table. TRBV21-1 is labeled a pseudogene. The CDR3 spans 17 residues, counting both ends. The CDR3 sequence is CASSKVRVGQGACGYTF.

The gene calls are TRBV29-1 and TRBJ2-5; 12 bases align to TRBD2. This CDR3 region has 17 residues. Unmatched junction bases numbered 10, after V lost 0 bases and J lost 5 bases. Germline CDR1 and CDR2: SQVTM and ANQGSEA. The CDR3 region is CSVEENRLAGARETQYF. The DNA for the CDR3 is TGCAGCGTTGAAGAAAATAGACTAGCGGGGGCCAGGGAGACCCAGTACTTC.